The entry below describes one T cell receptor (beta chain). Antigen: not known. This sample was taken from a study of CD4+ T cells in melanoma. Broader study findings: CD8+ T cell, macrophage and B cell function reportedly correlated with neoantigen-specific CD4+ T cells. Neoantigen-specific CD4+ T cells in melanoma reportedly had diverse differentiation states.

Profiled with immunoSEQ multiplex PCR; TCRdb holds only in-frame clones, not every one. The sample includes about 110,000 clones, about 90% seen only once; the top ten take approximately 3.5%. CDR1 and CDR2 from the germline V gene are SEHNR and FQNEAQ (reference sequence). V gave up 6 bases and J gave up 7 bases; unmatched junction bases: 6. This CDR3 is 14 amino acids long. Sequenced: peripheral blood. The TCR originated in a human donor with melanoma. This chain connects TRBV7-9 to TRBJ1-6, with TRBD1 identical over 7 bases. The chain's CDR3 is CASSSQGGNSPLHF. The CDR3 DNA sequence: TGTGCCAGCAGTTCCCAGGGGGGCAATTCACCCCTCCACTTT.